The 25 T cell receptor beta chains reported below all come from one sample, sequenced in a study of shared clonotypes between healthy human individuals. Terminally differentiated effector memory CD45RA+ cells were left out of the naive CD8 fraction, which was CD45RO-negative and positively selected for CCR7. Profiling relied on immunoSEQ multiplex PCR, and the TCRdb table lists in-frame clones only, not all of them. The data hold about 2.1 million clones, with 93% observed a single time. The sample was naive CD8+ T cells from PBMCs. The receptor set was obtained from a young man in good health. Some clones in this sample may be carry-over from other donors' samples.

This rearrangement joins TRBV7-9 to TRBJ2-3; 11 nucleotides agree with TRBD2. Germline loops: CDR1 SEHNR, CDR2 FQNEAQ (reference sequence). This CDR3 has 14 amino acids. V was clipped by 8 bases and J by 4 bases; unmatched bases: 5. The CDR3 reads CASVLAGGADTQYF. The CDR3 nucleotides read TGTGCCAGCGTCCTAGCGGGAGGAGCAGATACGCAGTATTTT.

The chain couples TRBV6-5 to TRBJ2-3; D unclear. There are 15 residues in the CDR3. In germline, CDR1 is MNHEY, CDR2 SVGAGI. V was cut by 0 bases and J by 4 bases, with 11 bases left in between. CDR3 in amino acids: CASSYSESRPDTQYF. The CDR3 DNA reads as TGTGCCAGCAGTTACTCCGAGTCCCGGCCAGATACGCAGTATTTT.

This clone was observed a single time. The chain couples TRBV7-9 to TRBJ2-7; TRBD1 might be the D (6 bases). The germline V gene has CDR1 SEHNR and CDR2 FQNEAQ (reference sequence). The CDR3 contains 15 residues. V dropped 2 bases and J dropped 3 bases, with 14 bases sitting between them. Here the CDR3 reads CASSLSRGLRYEQYF. The CDR3 region has the DNA TGTGCCAGCAGCTTAAGCAGGGGATTGCGCTACGAGCAGTACTTC.

The V and J genes are TRBV19 and TRBJ2-3; no definite D call. CDR1 and CDR2 from the germline V gene are LNHDA and SQIVND (reference sequence). The CDR3 totals 11 residues. The V and J ends lost 6 bases and 4 bases respectively, with 5 bases between them. For the CDR3, the DNA is TGTGCCAGTAGAGGGCCAGATACGCAGTATTTT. Translated: CASRGPDTQYF. Filled out from reference TRBV19 and TRBJ2-3, the complete variable domain reads DGGITQSPKYLFRKEGQNVTLSCEQNLNHDAMYWYRQDPGQGLRLIYYSQIVNDFQKGDIAEGYSVSREKKESFPLTVTSAQKNPTAFYLCASRGPDTQYFGPGTRLTVL.

The J gene is TRBJ1-1, the V gene TRBV28, with 7 bases that match TRBD1. Trimming at V came to 3 bases and at J to 6 bases, leaving 16 bases not matched to a gene. The germline gives CDR1 MDHEN, CDR2 SYDVKM. This CDR3 is 17 amino acids long. As DNA, the CDR3 is TGTGCCAGCAGTTTGGACAGTCGGAGGGGGCCGAGACCTGAAGCTTTCTTT. Its protein product is CASSLDSRRGPRPEAFF.

This chain links TRBV5-1 with TRBJ1-1; a weak D match, TRBD1 (5 bases). The CDR3 sequence is 15 residues long. V was clipped by 4 bases and J by 0 bases, with 13 bases between them. The V gene's germline CDR1 is SGHRS and CDR2 YFSETQ. The CDR3 protein is CASSDSREVNTEAFF. Written as DNA, the CDR3 is TGCGCCAGCAGCGATTCCAGGGAGGTGAACACTGAAGCTTTCTTT.

The chain uses TRBV10-3 and TRBJ2-5; D may be TRBD2 (5 bases). Deletions cut 9 bases from V and 7 bases from J, with 18 bases between. Germline loops: CDR1 ENHRY, CDR2 SYGVKD. The CDR3 spans 13 residues. The CDR3 DNA reads as TGTGCCATGGCGGCCAGAGGGAGTGCGACCCAGTACTTC. Protein product: CAMAARGSATQYF.

The chain carries TRBV7-9 and TRBJ1-2, with D tentatively TRBD1 (5 bases). The germline V gene has CDR1 SEHNR and CDR2 FQNEAQ (reference sequence). CDR3 length: 18 residues. The germline V and J ends were trimmed by 1 base and 4 bases, with 22 bases remaining between them. CDR3 protein: CASSLVRDSPHQIYGYTF. In DNA form, the CDR3 reads TGTGCCAGCAGCTTAGTCCGAGACAGTCCACACCAAATCTATGGCTACACCTTC.

The chain combines TRBV28 with TRBJ1-2; 7 bases agree with TRBD1. This CDR3 has 16 residues. With V trimmed by 3 bases and J by 4 bases, 11 bases remained unmatched. The V gene's germline CDR1 is MDHEN and CDR2 SYDVKM. The CDR3 here is CASSFPDRNILYGYTF. The CDR3 bases are TGTGCCAGCAGTTTCCCGGACAGGAATATTCTCTATGGCTACACCTTC.

CDR3 in DNA: TGTGCCAGCAGTTTATCTAGGGAGGTTGCCTACACCTTC. Protein product: CASSLSREVAYTF. J is TRBJ1-2 and V is TRBV27; D gene ambiguous. V lost 0 bases, J lost 10 bases, and 12 bases lay in between. CDR3 length: 13 residues. Germline V gene data show CDR1 as MNHEY and CDR2 as SMNVEV (reference sequence).

For this clone: Other DNA sequences of this sample code for an identical CDR3. The CDR3: CASSVGGHTEAFF. The CDR3 nucleotides are TGTGCCAGCAGCGTGGGGGGCCACACTGAAGCTTTCTTT. The chain employs TRBV9 and TRBJ1-1; a possible D gene is TRBD1 (6 bases). CDR1 is SGDLS and CDR2 is YYNGEE in the germline V gene. The V end was cut by 2 bases, the J end by 3 bases, with 8 bases between. This CDR3 spans 13 amino acids.

About this clone: Other nucleotide sequences in the sample specify the same CDR3. The chain links TRBV9 to TRBJ2-5, with D perhaps matching TRBD1 or TRBD2 (6 bases each). V was trimmed by 0 bases and J by 4 bases, leaving 10 bases between them. The CDR3 has 14 residues. The germline gives CDR1 SGDLS, CDR2 YYNGEE. The CDR3, as DNA: TGTGCCAGCAGCGTAGGGGGGGCACGAGAGACCCAGTACTTC. Amino acids: CASSVGGARETQYF.

Turning to this clone: Other DNA sequences in this sample translate to the same CDR3. The rearrangement links TRBV27 to TRBJ1-2, with D possibly being TRBD1 (5 bases). CDR3 size: 13 residues. Germline CDR1 is MNHEY and CDR2 is SMNVEV (reference sequence). V was pared by 3 bases and J by 4 bases, with 9 bases between. CDR3 sequence (DNA): TGTGCCAGCAGTTTGGGGGTCGGCTATGGCTACACCTTC. Encoded protein: CASSLGVGYGYTF.

The V gene is TRBV5-6, the J gene TRBJ1-1, with 7 bases lining up with TRBD1. Germline CDR1 reads SGHDT; CDR2 reads YYEEEE. The ends lost 3 bases at V and 6 bases at J; junction bases unmatched: 5. This CDR3 spans 13 amino acids. The CDR3, as DNA: TGTGCCAGCAGCTATACAGGGGCGGCTGAAGCTTTCTTT. Amino acid sequence: CASSYTGAAEAFF.

The V and J genes are TRBV2 and TRBJ2-1; TRBD2 aligns across 8 bases. CDR1 is SNHLY and CDR2 is FYNNEI in the germline V gene. This CDR3 spans 15 amino acids. Trimming took 3 bases from V and 7 from J; bases not matched to a gene: 8. CDR3 sequence: CASSDFREGGNEQFF. CDR3 sequence (DNA): TGTGCCAGCAGTGATTTTCGGGAGGGGGGGAATGAGCAGTTCTTC.

The chain joins TRBV10-2 to TRBJ2-5; D is perhaps TRBD2 (6 bases). Per the germline V gene, CDR1 is WSHSY and CDR2 is SAAADI. Trimming stripped 4 bases from V and 2 bases from J, with 11 bases between. The CDR3 consists of 14 residues. CDR3 loop: CASSGPSEQETQYF. The CDR3 region has the DNA TGCGCCAGCAGTGGGCCTAGCGAGCAAGAGACCCAGTACTTC.

About this clone itself: This sample also contains other DNA sequences that code for the same CDR3. The V call is TRBV10-3, the J call TRBJ2-1; a possible D gene is TRBD2 (5 bases). Trimming shortened V by 2 bases and J by 0 bases, and 5 bases separated the two germline ends. Per the germline V gene, CDR1 is ENHRY and CDR2 is SYGVKD. The CDR3 length is 14 residues. The CDR3 sequence: CAISEEGSYNEQFF. In nucleotides, the CDR3 is TGTGCCATCAGTGAGGAGGGCTCCTACAATGAGCAGTTCTTC.

Concerning this clone itself: The junction shows a germline mismatch at one end, possibly a read error. The chain recombines TRBV7-9 with TRBJ1-3, with 8 bases fitting TRBD1. The CDR3 totals 18 residues. Looked up from germline, CDR1 is SEHNR and CDR2 is FQNEAQ (reference sequence). The CDR3 protein is CASSYPISDRAYGDTIYF. The CDR3 DNA reads as TGTGCCAGCAGCTACCCTATTTCGGACAGGGCCTATGGAGACACCATATATTTT.

A few counts support this clone. The chain couples TRBV19 to TRBJ1-5, with a tentative D call TRBD1 (5 bases). Trimming took 3 bases from V and 0 from J, leaving 9 bases between them. This CDR3 contains 15 residues. The germline V gene has CDR1 LNHDA and CDR2 SQIVND (reference sequence). DNA of the CDR3: TGTGCCAGTAGTATGACAGTGGCTAGCAATCAGCCCCAGCATTTT. Encoded protein: CASSMTVASNQPQHF.

CDR3 region: CASSLEREGRETQYF. The CDR3 DNA reads TGTGCCAGCAGCTTAGAGCGGGAGGGCCGGGAGACCCAGTACTTC. This rearrangement joins TRBV5-4 to TRBJ2-5, with 10 bases lining up with TRBD2. The CDR3 contains 15 residues. The germline V gene has CDR1 SGHNT and CDR2 YYREEE (reference sequence). V was pared by 2 bases and J by 5 bases, with 6 bases of the junction left unmatched.

The chain has TRBV6-4 and TRBJ2-7; a weak D match, TRBD2 (6 bases). The CDR3 loop spans 13 amino acids. V lost 9 bases to trimming and J lost 3 bases, with 15 bases between them. Looked up from germline, CDR1 is MRHNA and CDR2 is SNTAGT. CDR3 amino acids: CASSEGRSYEQYF. The CDR3 region has the DNA TGTGCCAGTTCCGAGGGGAGGAGCTACGAGCAGTACTTC.

V is TRBV7-9 and J is TRBJ2-7; D is unclear. Germline V gives CDR1 SEHNR, CDR2 FQNEAQ (reference sequence). V was trimmed by 2 bases and J by 2 bases, leaving 13 bases between them. This CDR3 is 15 amino acids long. CDR3 amino acids: CASSLNPPTPYEQYF. The CDR3 DNA reads as TGTGCCAGCAGCTTAAACCCACCAACCCCCTACGAGCAGTACTTC.

This chain uses TRBV7-6 with TRBJ2-5; a weak D match, TRBD2 (6 bases). Trimming cost V 2 bases and J 5 bases, with 12 bases left between them. CDR1 SGHVS and CDR2 FNYEAQ come from the germline V gene. This CDR3 spans 14 amino acids. The CDR3 protein is CASSLTGAGETQYF. CDR3 in DNA: TGTGCCAGCAGCTTAACGGGAGCGGGCGAGACCCAGTACTTC. Drawing the rest from reference TRBV7-6 and TRBJ2-5, the complete variable domain is GAGVSQSPRYKVTKRGQDVALRCDPISGHVSLYWYRQALGQGPEFLTYFNYEAQQDKSGLPNDRFSAERPEGSISTLTIQRTEQRDSAMYRCASSLTGAGETQYFGPGTRLLVL.

The chain uses TRBV7-9 and TRBJ2-6; D could derive from TRBD1 or TRBD2 (5 bases each). The V and J ends lost 6 bases and 1 base respectively, with 19 bases between them. The CDR3 runs to 18 residues. CDR1 and CDR2 from the germline V gene are SEHNR and FQNEAQ (reference sequence). The CDR3 nucleotides read TGTGCCAGCAGTGCCCCACGTCAAGAGGGGTCTGGGGCCAACGTCCTGACTTTC. This sequence encodes CASSAPRQEGSGANVLTF.

This clone was seen once. The rearrangement uses TRBV4-3 and TRBJ2-2, with 8 bases aligning to TRBD2. The germline V gene has CDR1 LGHNA and CDR2 YSLEER. The CDR3 loop spans 15 amino acids. V lost 4 bases, J lost 6 bases, and 7 bases stayed unmatched. CDR3 loop: CASSLGTSMAGELFF. The DNA of the CDR3 is TGCGCCAGCAGCCTCGGGACTAGTATGGCCGGGGAGCTGTTTTTT.